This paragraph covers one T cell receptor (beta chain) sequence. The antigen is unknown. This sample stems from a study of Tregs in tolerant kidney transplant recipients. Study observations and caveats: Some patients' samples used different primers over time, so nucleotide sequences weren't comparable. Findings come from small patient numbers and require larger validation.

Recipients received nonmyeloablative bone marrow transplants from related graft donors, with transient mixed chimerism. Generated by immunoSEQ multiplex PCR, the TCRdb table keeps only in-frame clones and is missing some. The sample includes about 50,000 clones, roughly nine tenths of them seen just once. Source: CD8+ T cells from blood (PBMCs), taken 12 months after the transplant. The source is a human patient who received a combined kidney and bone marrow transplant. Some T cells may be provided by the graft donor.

CDR3 amino acids: CASRDYTSGSSYNEQFF. The DNA of the CDR3 is TGTGCCAGCAGGGATTACACTAGCGGATCTTCCTACAATGAGCAGTTCTTC. The chain combines TRBV27 with TRBJ2-1; TRBD2 matches at 8 bases. J lost 1 base, V lost 6 bases, and 11 bases had no gene match. CDR3 length: 17 residues. The germline CDR1 and CDR2 sequences are MNHEY and SMNVEV (reference sequence).